A selection of T cell receptor beta chains follows, all from one sample in a study of cytomegalovirus exposure and HLA in healthy donors. TCRdb's table, derived via immunoSEQ multiplex PCR, lists solely in-frame clones and lacks some. The profile shows fewer than 250,000 clones, around 80% of them singletons. Sequencing input: PBMCs. The receptors shown here come from a girl aged 2-10 years in good health and CMV-seronegative. CDR3s include the opening cysteine and the closing phenylalanine or tryptophan. Fields, in order: V gene, CDR3 length, J gene, D gene, clone size, CDR3 DNA, CDR3 protein. The D gene is left open where the match is weak. The listing skips clone size in some rows; elsewhere it reads once, few, many or a size class.

>TRBV6-5|12|TRBJ2-7|TRBD2|few
TGTGCCAGCAGTGGACTAGCTGGCGAGCAGTACTTC
CASSGLAGEQYF
>TRBV6-5|15|TRBJ2-1|-|once
TGTGCCAGCAGTTACTCCGGTAGCTCCTACAATGAGCAGTTCTTC
CASSYSGSSYNEQFF
>TRBV7-9|16|TRBJ1-2|-|-
TGTGCCAGCAGCTTAGGTAGTGACGCTCGCGGCTATGGCTACACCTTC
CASSLGSDARGYGYTF
>TRBV28|17|TRBJ2-7|TRBD1|-
TGTGCCAGCAGTTTACCGAAAACAGGGGATTCCTCCTACGAGCAGTACTTC
CASSLPKTGDSSYEQYF
>TRBV6-4|16|TRBJ2-1|-|-
TGTGCCAGCAGTGACGAACTAAGACTAGGGGCCAATGAGCAGTTCTTC
CASSDELRLGANEQFF
>TRBV7-9|16|TRBJ2-7|TRBD1|-
TGTGCCAGCAGCGACCGGGACAGGGGGGTAGGTGTGGAGCAGTACTTC
CASSDRDRGVGVEQYF
>TRBV25-1|16|TRBJ2-1|-|-
TGTGCCAGCAGTGCCCCTGGGGGGGGCAATTACAATGAGCAGTTCTTC
CASSAPGGGNYNEQFF
>TRBV11-2|16|TRBJ2-1|-|-
TGTGCCAGCAGCTCAAGCAGGGTTGGGGTTTCGAATGAGCAGTTCTTC
CASSSSRVGVSNEQFF
>TRBV6-1|14|TRBJ2-1|-|-
TGTGCCAGCAGTGAAGACGGTCTCTACAATGAGCAGTTCTTC
CASSEDGLYNEQFF
>TRBV7-9|14|TRBJ2-7|TRBD1|-
TGTGCCAGCAGCAACGGACAGGGTAAATACGAGCAGTACTTC
CASSNGQGKYEQYF
>TRBV7-8|14|TRBJ2-5|TRBD2|-
TGTGCCAGCAGCTTATTGGGCGGGAGTGTGACCCAGTACTTC
CASSLLGGSVTQYF
>TRBV4-1|16|TRBJ1-5|-|-
TGCGCCAGCAGCCAAGGGGCGGGGTTGGGAAATCAGCCCCAGCATTTT
CASSQGAGLGNQPQHF
>TRBV6-6|11|TRBJ1-2|-|-
TGTGCCAGCAGTGCTGGCCATGGCTACACCTTC
CASSAGHGYTF
>TRBV6-1|13|TRBJ1-4|-|-
TGTGCCAGCAGAAGACAGAGAGATGAAAAACTGTTTTTT
CASRRQRDEKLFF
>TRBV20-1|11|TRBJ2-1|-|-
TGCAGTGCTAGGAGAGAGTATGAGCAGTTCTTC
CSARREYEQFF
>TRBV19|13|TRBJ1-1|-|-
TGTGCAATTACGACCCGGGGGAACACTGAAGCTTTCTTT
CAITTRGNTEAFF
>TRBV12-5|15|TRBJ2-7|TRBD2|-
TGTGCTAGTGGTTTGTACCTAGCGGGAGTTTGGGAGCAGTACTTC
CASGLYLAGVWEQYF
>TRBV27|15|TRBJ2-3|TRBD2|-
TGTGCCAGCAACGATTTAGCGGGAGTTAGAGATACGCAGTATTTT
CASNDLAGVRDTQYF
>TRBV28|14|TRBJ1-3|-|-
TGTGCCAGCAGTGCCCCCGACAGCCTTGCTTCCATATATTTT
CASSAPDSLASIYF
>TRBV5-6|13|TRBJ1-4|-|-
TGTGCCAGCAGCTTGGGGACTCTGCCAAAACTGTTTTTT
CASSLGTLPKLFF
>TRBV28|16|TRBJ2-1|-|-
TGTGCCAGCAGTTTATTGCGGTCCAGCTCCTACAATGAGCAGTTCTTC
CASSLLRSSSYNEQFF
>TRBV18|16|TRBJ1-1|-|-
TGTGCCAGCTCACCACTGGGAGGGAATCGGATCACTGAAGCTTTCTTT
CASSPLGGNRITEAFF
>TRBV5-1|15|TRBJ2-5|TRBD1|-
TGCGCCAGCAGCTTGTCACGACAGGGGACAGAGACCCAGTACTTC
CASSLSRQGTETQYF
>TRBV19|20|TRBJ2-3|TRBD2|few
TGTGCCAGTAGTACCACCGGGACAGCGATAGCGGGAGTGGGCACAGATACGCAGTATTTT
CASSTTGTAIAGVGTDTQYF
>TRBV12-2|15|TRBJ2-5|-|-
TGTGCAAGTCGCTTAGGGGGACTTAGCTGGGAGACCCAGTACTTC
CASRLGGLSWETQYF
>TRBV21-1|16|TRBJ2-3|-|-
TGTGCCAGCACCCCCGGGACTAGCGGACTCACAGATACGCAGTATTTT
CASTPGTSGLTDTQYF
>TRBV2|16|TRBJ2-5|TRBD2|-
TGTGCCAGCAGCTCGAGACTAGCGGGGTTCCAAGAGACCCAGTACTTC
CASSSRLAGFQETQYF
>TRBV2|14|TRBJ1-1|-|-
TGTGCCAGCAGAGGATGGCAGGGGAACACTGAAGCTTTCTTT
CASRGWQGNTEAFF
>TRBV5-1|19|TRBJ2-7|TRBD2|-
TGCGCCAGCAGCACCCGGGCGGGGGGCGAAAATCCCACACACTACGAGCAGTACTTC
CASSTRAGGENPTHYEQYF